Below, 24 T cell receptor beta chains from the same sample are listed, as sequenced in a study of long-term antiretroviral therapy in people with HIV. The run of the v3.0 immunoSEQ assay was at survey level. Profiled with immunoSEQ multiplex PCR; TCRdb holds only in-frame clones, not every one. The profile shows around 19,000 clones, roughly 78% of them singletons. The sequencing here drew on unsorted PBMCs, taken at the start of antiretroviral therapy. The receptors shown here come from a young man with HIV.

The chain joins TRBV4-1 to TRBJ2-7; D unresolved. Germline CDR1 MGHRA, CDR2 YSYEKL. The CDR3 is 13 amino acids. Trimming pared 5 bases from V and 0 bases from J, leaving 8 bases between. CDR3 DNA: TGCGCCAGCAGCGGTCAGGACTCCTACGAGCAGTACTTC. Translation gives CASSGQDSYEQYF.

V is TRBV28 and J is TRBJ1-3, with D hard to call. V dropped 2 bases and J dropped 0 bases, with 5 bases sitting between them. CDR3 length equals 14 residues. Germline V CDR1 and CDR2: MDHEN, SYDVKM. The CDR3 loop reads CASSLGSSGNTIYF. CDR3 nucleotide sequence: TGTGCCAGCAGTTTAGGGAGCTCTGGAAACACCATATATTTT.

The CDR3 loop is CASSIAGGPNEQFF. The CDR3, as DNA: TGTGCCAGCAGTATAGCGGGGGGGCCTAATGAGCAGTTCTTC. The genes are TRBV6-6 and TRBJ2-1; 11 nucleotides match TRBD2. This CDR3 is built from 14 residues. Germline-derived CDR1 and CDR2 are MNHNY and SVGAGI (reference sequence). V was pared by 5 bases and J by 7 bases, with 4 bases of the junction left unmatched.

The chain employs TRBV27 and TRBJ1-2; possible D gene TRBD1, 6 bases. The CDR3 spans 15 residues. V was pared by 2 bases and J by 6 bases, with 16 bases between. In germline, CDR1 is MNHEY, CDR2 SMNVEV (reference sequence). CDR3 DNA sequence: TGTGCCAGCAGTTTACGCAGGGGCGAGCTACATGGCTACACCTTC. Protein product: CASSLRRGELHGYTF.

CDR3: CATSRDRGLNTQYF. The DNA for the CDR3 is TGTGCCACCAGCAGGGACAGGGGGCTAAATACGCAGTATTTT. The chain employs TRBV15 and TRBJ2-3, with 11 bases identical to TRBD1. The CDR3 sequence is 14 residues long. V lost 3 bases to trimming and J lost 7 bases; unmatched junction nucleotides: 3. The germline gives CDR1 LNHNV, CDR2 YYDKDF (reference sequence).

This rearrangement joins TRBV28 to TRBJ1-4; 8 bases agree with TRBD1. This CDR3 has 14 amino acids. Germline trimming cut 2 bases from V and 6 bases from J; bases unmatched to any gene: 2. CDR1 is MDHEN, CDR2 SYDVKM, per germline. CDR3 DNA sequence: TGTGCCAGCAGTTTACCAGGGGGCGATGAAAAACTGTTTTTT. This gives the protein CASSLPGGDEKLFF.

This chain links TRBV30 with TRBJ2-5, with a tentative D call TRBD2 (7 bases). The last part of the DNA fits TRBJ2-7 better; the J call may be wrong. This CDR3 contains 12 residues. Germline V gene lookup returns CDR1 GTSNPN and CDR2 SVGIG (reference sequence). The CDR3 sequence is CAWSRGASEQYF. The CDR3 nucleotides are TGTGCCTGGAGTCGGGGGGCGAGCGAGCAGTACTTC.

CDR3 loop: CASSYSPGSSGNTIYF. CDR3 coding DNA: TGTGCCAGCAGTTACTCCCCGGGGAGCTCTGGAAACACCATATATTTT. This rearrangement joins TRBV6-6 to TRBJ1-3; D ambiguous. With 0 bases removed from V and 0 bases from J, the gap between germline ends came to 9 bases. This CDR3 region has 16 residues. Germline V CDR1 and CDR2: MNHNY, SVGAGI (reference sequence).

The V gene is TRBV29-1, the J gene TRBJ2-7; D is unclear. This CDR3 spans 12 amino acids. The V and J ends lost 6 bases and 6 bases respectively, with 15 bases between them. Germline V gives CDR1 SQVTM, CDR2 ANQGSEA. In DNA form, the CDR3 reads TGCAGCGTGCCGGCTCCGAGAGGCGAGCAGTACTTC. Protein product: CSVPAPRGEQYF.

V is TRBV9 and J is TRBJ2-1; TRBD2 aligns across 8 bases. Germline values: CDR1 SGDLS, CDR2 YYNGEE. The CDR3 loop spans 15 amino acids. V gave up 0 bases and J gave up 4 bases; unmatched junction bases: 3. The CDR3 loop is CASSVAGGYYNEQFF. As DNA, the CDR3 is TGTGCCAGCAGCGTAGCGGGGGGGTATTACAATGAGCAGTTCTTC.

The chain is built from TRBV4-3 and TRBJ2-1; D is uncertain. The ends were cut back, 1 base at V and 10 bases at J, with 11 bases in the middle. The CDR3 contains 13 residues. CDR1 and CDR2 from the germline V gene are LGHNA and YSLEER. The CDR3 DNA reads TGCGCCAGCAGCCAAGGCAAGGGATACGAGCAGTTCTTC. This gives the protein CASSQGKGYEQFF.

V usage is TRBV9 and J usage is TRBJ1-1; no definite D call. The CDR3 is 12 residues long. The germline V gene has CDR1 SGDLS and CDR2 YYNGEE. Trimming shortened V by 7 bases and J by 0 bases, and 7 bases separated the two germline ends. The CDR3 is CASRRLNTEAFF. Here the CDR3 DNA reads TGTGCCAGCCGACGGTTGAACACTGAAGCTTTCTTT.

The chain joins TRBV15 to TRBJ2-7, with 10 positions matching TRBD1. With 7 bases clipped from V and 5 bases from J, the junction kept 11 bases outside the gene matches. From germline, CDR1 is LNHNV and CDR2 YYDKDF (reference sequence). The CDR3 has 15 residues. In nucleotides, the CDR3 is TGTGCCACCAACCGTCCGGGACAGGGGACAAACGAGCAGTACTTC. Translating gives CATNRPGQGTNEQYF.

The genes are TRBV19 and TRBJ1-1; tentatively, D is TRBD1 (6 bases). The germline V and J ends were trimmed by 1 base and 4 bases, with 13 bases remaining between them. The CDR3 has 15 residues. The V gene's germline CDR1 is LNHDA and CDR2 SQIVND (reference sequence). CDR3 DNA sequence: TGTGCCAGTAGTATAGCAAGGGGGGTCGGCACTGAAGCTTTCTTT. Translating gives CASSIARGVGTEAFF. Filled out from reference TRBV19 and TRBJ1-1, the complete variable domain reads DGGITQSPKYLFRKEGQNVTLSCEQNLNHDAMYWYRQDPGQGLRLIYYSQIVNDFQKGDIAEGYSVSREKKESFPLTVTSAQKNPTAFYLCASSIARGVGTEAFFGQGTRLTVV.

The table lists this clone with a count of one. This chain joins TRBV10-3 and TRBJ2-2, with 8 bases lining up with TRBD1. V shed 3 bases and J 1 base; nucleotides not matched to a gene: 4. Germline V CDR1 and CDR2: ENHRY, SYGVKD. The CDR3 is 16 residues long. The CDR3 region has the DNA TGTGCCATCAGTGACTCCGGGACAGGGAACACCGGGGAGCTGTTTTTT. It is translated as CAISDSGTGNTGELFF.

The chain joins TRBV6-5 to TRBJ1-1; 7 nucleotides align to TRBD1. The CDR3 loop spans 14 amino acids. Per germline, CDR1 MNHEY and CDR2 SVGAGI. The ends lost 4 bases at V and 6 bases at J; junction bases unmatched: 8. This chain's CDR3 is CASSSARQGSEAFF. CDR3 DNA sequence: TGTGCCAGCAGTTCCGCCCGACAGGGCTCTGAAGCTTTCTTT.

The genes are TRBV5-5 and TRBJ2-2; D not certain. Germline V lookup: CDR1 SGHKS, CDR2 YYEKEE (reference sequence). Trimming took 4 bases from V and 0 from J, leaving 13 bases between them. The CDR3 sequence is 16 residues long. Here the CDR3 reads CASSRSTVANTGELFF. CDR3 coding DNA: TGTGCCAGCAGCCGGTCAACAGTCGCGAACACCGGGGAGCTGTTTTTT.

This chain uses TRBV28 with TRBJ2-7; 7 positions match TRBD2. The CDR3 sequence is 14 residues long. J was trimmed by 3 bases and V by 7 bases; bases with no gene match: 9. Germline CDR1 is MDHEN and CDR2 is SYDVKM. The CDR3 DNA sequence: TGTGCCAGCACCGGGGGGAGGGATAACTACGAGCAGTACTTC. Translating gives CASTGGRDNYEQYF.

This chain connects TRBV19 to TRBJ2-7; TRBD1 or TRBD2 may be the D gene (5 bases each). V was shortened by 5 bases and J by 3 bases, with 17 bases between the two germline ends. The CDR3 is 15 amino acids. Germline CDR1 is LNHDA and CDR2 is SQIVND (reference sequence). CDR3: CASSPGPSLLYEQYF. DNA for the CDR3: TGTGCCAGTAGTCCGGGACCTTCCCTCCTCTACGAGCAGTACTTC.

The chain has TRBV2 and TRBJ2-7; D is possibly TRBD1 (5 bases). This CDR3 contains 14 residues. Deletions cut 7 bases from V and 0 bases from J, with 13 bases between. Germline V gives CDR1 SNHLY, CDR2 FYNNEI. The CDR3 region has the DNA TGTGCCAGCAAAAGGGAAACAGGCTCCTACGAGCAGTACTTC. Translated: CASKRETGSYEQYF.

The rearrangement joins TRBV4-1 to TRBJ2-7, with 8 bases matching TRBD2. CDR1 and CDR2 from the germline V gene are MGHRA and YSYEKL. The trim removed 0 bases at V and 1 base at J, leaving 11 bases unmatched. The CDR3 is made up of 18 amino acids. CDR3 sequence: CASSQDGFLAGNSYEQYF. The CDR3 DNA sequence: TGCGCCAGCAGCCAAGATGGGTTCCTAGCGGGCAATTCCTACGAGCAGTACTTC.

The CDR3 spells CASSPGQGGPEQYF. The DNA of the CDR3 is TGCGCCAGCAGCCCCGGACAGGGGGGCCCCGAGCAGTACTTC. V gene TRBV5-1 combines with J gene TRBJ2-7; 10 positions agree with TRBD1. V lost 4 bases, J lost 6 bases, and 7 bases stayed unmatched. Germline V gene data show CDR1 as SGHRS and CDR2 as YFSETQ. The CDR3 is 14 amino acids.

This chain links TRBV11-2 with TRBJ2-5, with a possible D match to TRBD2 (6 bases). The CDR3 spans 16 residues. V lost 3 bases and J 7 bases, leaving 21 bases between the germline ends. Germline V gene lookup returns CDR1 SGHAT and CDR2 FQNNGV. CDR3 amino acids: CASSLSLAPKGGTQYF. The CDR3 DNA is TGTGCCAGCAGCTTGAGTCTAGCGCCAAAGGGAGGGACCCAGTACTTC.

This clone was observed once. The gene calls are TRBV6-8 and TRBJ2-7; no definite D call. The CDR3 spans 14 residues. The V and J ends lost 6 bases and 6 bases respectively, with 18 bases between them. The V gene's germline CDR1 is MNHGY and CDR2 SAAAGT. The CDR3 protein is CASRLTLVGPEQYF. CDR3 in DNA: TGTGCCAGCAGACTCACGCTTGTCGGGCCCGAGCAGTACTTC.